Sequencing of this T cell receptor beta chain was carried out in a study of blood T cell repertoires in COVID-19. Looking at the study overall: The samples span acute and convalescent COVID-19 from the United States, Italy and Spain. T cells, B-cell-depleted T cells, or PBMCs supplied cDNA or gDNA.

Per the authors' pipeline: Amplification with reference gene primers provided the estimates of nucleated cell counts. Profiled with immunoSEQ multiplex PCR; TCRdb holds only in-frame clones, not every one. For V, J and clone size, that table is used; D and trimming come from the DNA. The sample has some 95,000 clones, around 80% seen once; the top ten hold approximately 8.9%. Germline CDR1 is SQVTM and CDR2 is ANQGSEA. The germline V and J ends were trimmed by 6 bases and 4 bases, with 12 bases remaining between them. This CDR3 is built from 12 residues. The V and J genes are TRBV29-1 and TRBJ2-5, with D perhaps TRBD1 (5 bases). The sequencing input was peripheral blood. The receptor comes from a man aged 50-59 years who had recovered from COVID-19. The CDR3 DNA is TGCAGCGTGGGGTCTGGGGCAGAGACCCAGTACTTC. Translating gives CSVGSGAETQYF.